These T cell receptor beta chains were read from a single sample in a study of OX40 agonist ivuxolimab in advanced cancers. Data came from immunoSEQ multiplex PCR; TCRdb stores just in-frame clones and leaves some out. The sample consists of around 74,000 clones, approximately 83% of them appearing once. Sequencing was performed on CD4+ or CD8+ T cells sorted from blood, taken in a trial of the OX40 agonist ivuxolimab. All receptors come from an adult with an advanced solid tumor such as melanoma, head and neck, liver or kidney cancer. CDR3s include the opening cysteine and the closing phenylalanine or tryptophan. D genes are given only for firm matches. Rows may omit the clone size; those that give it use once, few, many or a size class.

D gene: TRBD2
clone size: NA
V gene: TRBV19
J gene: TRBJ2-7
CDR3 protein: CASSFRTSGSSYYEQYF
CDR3 DNA: TGTGCCAGTAGTTTCCGGACTAGCGGGAGTTCTTACTACGAGCAGTACTTC

D gene: TRBD1
clone size: NA
V gene: TRBV19
J gene: TRBJ1-1
CDR3 protein: CASIPRGRNTEAFF
CDR3 DNA: TGTGCCAGTATCCCCAGGGGGCGGAACACTGAAGCTTTCTTT

D gene: NA
clone size: NA
V gene: TRBV18
J gene: TRBJ2-2
CDR3 protein: CASSPNELGRTGELFF
CDR3 DNA: TGTGCCAGCTCTCCCAACGAATTAGGACGGACCGGGGAGCTGTTTTTT

D gene: TRBD2
clone size: NA
V gene: TRBV30
J gene: TRBJ2-3
CDR3 protein: CACPLAGGDTQYF
CDR3 DNA: TGTGCCTGCCCACTAGCGGGGGGGGATACGCAGTATTTT

D gene: NA
clone size: NA
V gene: TRBV7-6
J gene: TRBJ2-1
CDR3 protein: CASSPRGAGNEQFF
CDR3 DNA: TGTGCCAGCAGCCCTCGGGGGGCTGGGAATGAGCAGTTCTTC

D gene: NA
clone size: NA
V gene: TRBV5-1
J gene: TRBJ2-5
CDR3 protein: CASSRSPQETQYF
CDR3 DNA: TGCGCCAGCAGCCGCAGCCCACAAGAGACCCAGTACTTC

D gene: NA
clone size: NA
V gene: TRBV4-1
J gene: TRBJ2-7
CDR3 protein: CASSQQGPSSYEQYF
CDR3 DNA: TGCGCCAGCAGCCAGCAGGGCCCAAGCTCCTACGAGCAGTACTTC

D gene: TRBD2
clone size: NA
V gene: TRBV7-2
J gene: TRBJ2-2
CDR3 protein: CASSLVGAGGANTGELFF
CDR3 DNA: TGTGCCAGCAGCTTAGTCGGAGCGGGGGGCGCGAACACCGGGGAGCTGTTTTTT

D gene: NA
clone size: once
V gene: TRBV7-9
J gene: TRBJ2-7
CDR3 protein: CASSLSGITYEQYF
CDR3 DNA: TGTGCCAGCAGCTTAAGCGGAATTACCTACGAGCAGTACTTC

D gene: NA
clone size: NA
V gene: TRBV6-1
J gene: TRBJ2-3
CDR3 protein: CASSELAPDSTDTQYF
CDR3 DNA: TGTGCCAGCAGTGAACTGGCCCCTGATAGCACAGATACGCAGTATTTT

D gene: TRBD2
clone size: NA
V gene: TRBV4-2
J gene: TRBJ2-3
CDR3 protein: CASSQERAGGPGTDTQYF
CDR3 DNA: TGTGCCAGCAGCCAGGAGAGAGCGGGAGGGCCCGGCACAGATACGCAGTATTTT

D gene: TRBD2
clone size: NA
V gene: TRBV2
J gene: TRBJ2-1
CDR3 protein: CASTPGTNYNEQFF
CDR3 DNA: TGTGCCAGCACCCCCGGGACTAACTACAATGAGCAGTTCTTC

D gene: TRBD2
clone size: NA
V gene: TRBV10-1
J gene: TRBJ2-1
CDR3 protein: CASSSRTSGNADEQFF
CDR3 DNA: TGCGCCAGCAGTTCCCGGACTAGCGGGAATGCGGATGAGCAGTTCTTC

D gene: TRBD2
clone size: once
V gene: TRBV4-1
J gene: TRBJ2-3
CDR3 protein: CASSQSGLGTDTQYF
CDR3 DNA: TGCGCCAGCAGCCAAAGCGGACTAGGCACAGATACGCAGTATTTT

D gene: NA
clone size: few
V gene: TRBV4-3
J gene: TRBJ1-6
CDR3 protein: CASSQEGTDDNSPLHF
CDR3 DNA: TGCGCCAGCAGCCAAGAGGGGACTGACGATAATTCACCCCTCCACTTT

D gene: NA
clone size: NA
V gene: TRBV6-6
J gene: TRBJ1-1
CDR3 protein: CASRLPGTQNTEAFF
CDR3 DNA: TGTGCCAGCAGGCTGCCCGGGACACAGAACACTGAAGCTTTCTTT

D gene: NA
clone size: NA
V gene: TRBV6-1
J gene: TRBJ1-6
CDR3 protein: CASSSAGGGSPLHF
CDR3 DNA: TGTGCCAGCTCCTCCGCGGGGGGGGGTTCACCCCTCCACTTT

D gene: NA
clone size: NA
V gene: TRBV30
J gene: TRBJ1-2
CDR3 protein: CAWSWTDYGYTF
CDR3 DNA: TGTGCCTGGAGTTGGACAGACTATGGCTACACCTTC

D gene: NA
clone size: few
V gene: TRBV7-9
J gene: TRBJ2-7
CDR3 protein: CASSATFYEQYF
CDR3 DNA: TGTGCCAGCAGCGCAACCTTCTACGAGCAGTACTTC

D gene: NA
clone size: once
V gene: TRBV7-9
J gene: TRBJ2-3
CDR3 protein: CASSLGPGQYF
CDR3 DNA: TGTGCCAGCAGCTTAGGTCCGGGGCAGTATTTT

D gene: NA
clone size: NA
V gene: TRBV2
J gene: TRBJ2-1
CDR3 protein: CASRNPNNEQFF
CDR3 DNA: TGTGCCAGCAGAAATCCTAACAATGAGCAGTTCTTC

D gene: TRBD1
clone size: NA
V gene: TRBV10-3
J gene: TRBJ2-7
CDR3 protein: CAISEGLRDSGLSYEQYF
CDR3 DNA: TGTGCCATCAGTGAGGGGCTAAGGGACAGTGGCCTCTCCTACGAGCAGTACTTC

D gene: NA
clone size: NA
V gene: TRBV7-9
J gene: TRBJ1-1
CDR3 protein: CASSLGVRGDTEAFF
CDR3 DNA: TGTGCCAGCAGCTTAGGGGTACGGGGGGACACTGAAGCTTTCTTT

D gene: NA
clone size: NA
V gene: TRBV6-1
J gene: TRBJ1-1
CDR3 protein: CASSEAKATVNTEAFF
CDR3 DNA: TGTGCCAGCAGTGAAGCAAAGGCGACAGTGAACACTGAAGCTTTCTTT

D gene: NA
clone size: few
V gene: TRBV29-1
J gene: TRBJ2-1
CDR3 protein: CSANQPGLNHGQFF
CDR3 DNA: TGCAGCGCCAATCAGCCAGGTTTAAATCATGGGCAGTTCTTC

D gene: NA
clone size: NA
V gene: TRBV11-2
J gene: TRBJ2-6
CDR3 protein: CASSGRQYQRSGANVLTF
CDR3 DNA: TGTGCCAGCAGCGGGCGACAGTATCAACGCTCTGGGGCCAACGTCCTGACTTTC